Listed here is a single TCR beta chain. The record originates from a study of shared clonotypes between healthy human individuals. The method was immunoSEQ multiplex PCR; TCRdb's version includes in-frame clones alone and lacks a portion of them. Of about 2.3 million clones listed, approximately 95% were seen once; the top ten hold 0.39%. CDR1 and CDR2 from the germline V gene are SGHVS and FQNEAQ. The CDR3 totals 16 residues. V lost 2 bases and J lost 2, with 16 bases in between. Sequencing used naive CD4+ T cells from PBMCs. This sample's subset: CD45RA+ positively selected. The rearrangement uses TRBV7-8 and TRBJ2-7; the D gene is possibly TRBD2 (6 bases). This receptor was obtained from a man in his late teens or twenties in good health. Some clones in this sample may be carry-over from other donors' samples. Written as DNA, the CDR3 is TGTGCCAGCAGCTTACGGGCCCGACGGGAGACCTACGAGCAGTACTTC. Translation: CASSLRARRETYEQYF.